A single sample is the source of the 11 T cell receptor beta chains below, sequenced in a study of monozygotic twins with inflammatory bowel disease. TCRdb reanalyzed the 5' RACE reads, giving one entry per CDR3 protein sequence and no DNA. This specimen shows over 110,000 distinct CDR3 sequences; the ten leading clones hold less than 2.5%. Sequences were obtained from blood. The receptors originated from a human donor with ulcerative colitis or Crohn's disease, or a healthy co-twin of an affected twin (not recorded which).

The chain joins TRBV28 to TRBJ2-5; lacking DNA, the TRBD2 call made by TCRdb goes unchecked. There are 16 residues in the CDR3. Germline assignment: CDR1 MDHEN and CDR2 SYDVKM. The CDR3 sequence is CASSLGRGPKQETQYF. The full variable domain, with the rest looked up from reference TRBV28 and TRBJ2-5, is DVKVTQSSRYLVKRTGEKVFLECVQDMDHENMFWYRQDPGLGLRLIYFSYDVKMKEKGDIPEGYSVSREKKERFSLILESASTNQTSMYLCASSLGRGPKQETQYFGPGTRLLVL.

The CDR3 sequence: CASGLQLPQSSYNSPLHF. V gene TRBV6-5 combines with J gene TRBJ1-6. Germline lookup yields CDR1 MNHEY and CDR2 SVGAGI. CDR3 length equals 18 residues.

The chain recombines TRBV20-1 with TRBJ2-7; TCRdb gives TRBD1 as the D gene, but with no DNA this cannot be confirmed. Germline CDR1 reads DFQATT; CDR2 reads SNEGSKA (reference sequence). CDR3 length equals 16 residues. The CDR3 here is CSARGFVGGKNYEQYF.

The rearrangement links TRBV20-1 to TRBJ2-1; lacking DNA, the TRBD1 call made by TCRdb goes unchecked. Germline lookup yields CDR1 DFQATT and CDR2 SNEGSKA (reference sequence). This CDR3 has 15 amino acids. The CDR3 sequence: CSARDPLRGTNEQFF.

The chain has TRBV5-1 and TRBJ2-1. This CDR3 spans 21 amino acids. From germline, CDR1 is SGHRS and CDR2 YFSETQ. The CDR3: CASSLDLPGLRWVTVGNEQFF.

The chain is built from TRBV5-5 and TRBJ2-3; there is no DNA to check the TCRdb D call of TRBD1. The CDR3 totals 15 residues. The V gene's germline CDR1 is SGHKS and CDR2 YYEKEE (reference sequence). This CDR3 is CASSLASSYGASQYF.

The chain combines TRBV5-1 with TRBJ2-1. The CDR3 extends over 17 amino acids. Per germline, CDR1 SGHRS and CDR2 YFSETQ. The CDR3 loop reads CASSLRSSTSSYNEQFF.

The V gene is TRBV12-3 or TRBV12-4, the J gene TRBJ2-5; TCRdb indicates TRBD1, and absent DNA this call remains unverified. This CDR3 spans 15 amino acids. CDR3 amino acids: CASSLQGAGKETQYF.

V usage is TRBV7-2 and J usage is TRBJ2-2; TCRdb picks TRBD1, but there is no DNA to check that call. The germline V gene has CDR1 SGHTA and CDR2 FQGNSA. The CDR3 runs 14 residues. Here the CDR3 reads CASPLTGNTGELFF.

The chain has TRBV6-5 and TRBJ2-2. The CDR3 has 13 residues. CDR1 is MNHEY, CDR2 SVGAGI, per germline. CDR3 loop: CATARSNTGELFF.

CDR3 sequence reads: CASSLSGPYGYTF. The chain carries TRBV7-2 and TRBJ1-2. Germline V CDR1 and CDR2: SGHTA, FQGNSA. The CDR3 runs to 13 residues.